Each of the 19 T cell receptor beta chains below was sequenced from the same sample in a study of T cell responses to AZD1222 COVID-19 vaccine. Sequenced by immunoSEQ multiplex PCR; TCRdb stores in-frame clones only, minus some. The sample consists of approximately 200,000 clones, 90% to 95% of them appearing once. This specimen consisted of peripheral blood, obtained on day 0 of AZD1222 vaccination. Receptor source: an adult in good health.

Here the CDR3 reads CASSSRVFYEQYF. In DNA, the CDR3 is TGTGCCAGCAGTTCGAGAGTTTTCTACGAGCAGTACTTC. The chain has TRBV27 and TRBJ2-7; unclear D gene. Germline CDR1 and CDR2: MNHEY and SMNVEV (reference sequence). The CDR3 consists of 13 residues. The germline V and J ends were trimmed by 4 bases and 3 bases, with 10 bases remaining between them.

The gene calls are TRBV28 and TRBJ2-5; D might be TRBD1 or TRBD2, each matching 5 bases. Deletions cut 7 bases from V and 1 base from J, with 13 bases between. CDR3 length: 14 amino acids. Germline assignment: CDR1 MDHEN and CDR2 SYDVKM. For the CDR3, the DNA is TGTGCCAGCACTCGACCGGGGCTCCAAGAGACCCAGTACTTC. Amino acids: CASTRPGLQETQYF. The variable domain in full, completed from reference TRBV28 and TRBJ2-5, reads DVKVTQSSRYLVKRTGEKVFLECVQDMDHENMFWYRQDPGLGLRLIYFSYDVKMKEKGDIPEGYSVSREKKERFSLILESASTNQTSMYLCASTRPGLQETQYFGPGTRLLVL.

CDR3: CASSSGTGGTEAFF. The CDR3 DNA follows: TGTGCCAGTAGTTCCGGGACAGGGGGCACTGAAGCTTTCTTT. The V gene is TRBV19, the J gene TRBJ1-1; 11 nucleotides align to TRBD1. This CDR3 comprises 14 residues. Germline-derived CDR1 and CDR2 are LNHDA and SQIVND (reference sequence). V shed 5 bases and J 4 bases; nucleotides not matched to a gene: 3.

The chain links TRBV28 to TRBJ2-1, with a possible D match to TRBD2 (7 bases). Germline-derived CDR1 and CDR2 are MDHEN and SYDVKM. Trimming left V 5 bases short and J 3 bases short, with 17 bases between. The CDR3 is 16 amino acids. DNA for the CDR3: TGTGCCAGCAGTGAAATCCGGGGGGCGGTCTACAATGAGCAGTTCTTC. Protein: CASSEIRGAVYNEQFF.

The CDR3 sequence: CASSEALGGAQTYEQYF. CDR3 sequence (DNA): TGTGCCAGCAGTGAAGCCCTAGGGGGGGCGCAAACCTACGAGCAGTACTTC. V usage is TRBV6-1 and J usage is TRBJ2-7, with D perhaps matching TRBD2 (7 bases). Trimming took off 0 bases at V and 2 bases at J, with 17 bases between the two ends. Germline CDR1 reads MNHNS; CDR2 reads SASEGT. The length of the CDR3 is 17 residues.

This clone was observed a single time. The V call is TRBV30, the J call TRBJ2-1, with 10 bases lining up with TRBD1. Germline CDR1 is GTSNPN and CDR2 is SVGIG (reference sequence). CDR3 size: 19 residues. J gave up 0 bases and V 3 bases, and 14 bases lay outside the gene matches. The DNA of the CDR3 is TGTGCCTGGAGCACCGGGACAGGGGCGCACGGGGGCTCCTACAATGAGCAGTTCTTC. Encoded protein: CAWSTGTGAHGGSYNEQFF.

The rearrangement uses TRBV10-3 and TRBJ2-1, with D tentatively TRBD2 (5 bases). The length of the CDR3 is 15 residues. The V gene's germline CDR1 is ENHRY and CDR2 SYGVKD. Between the trimmed V and J ends, which lost 6 bases and 4 bases, there was a span of 16 bases. CDR3 residues: CAIRQAAAAYNEQFF. As DNA, the CDR3 is TGTGCCATCAGGCAAGCAGCGGCCGCATACAATGAGCAGTTCTTC.

V is TRBV9 and J is TRBJ2-7, with 12 bases matching TRBD1. This CDR3 has 14 amino acids. Germline V gene sequence: CDR1 SGDLS, CDR2 YYNGEE. V shed 4 bases, J shed 5 bases, and the junction held 4 bases outside the gene matches. The CDR3 sequence is CASSKRDRGHEQYF. The CDR3, as DNA: TGTGCCAGCAGCAAACGGGACAGGGGGCACGAGCAGTACTTC.

Comments on this clone: Other DNA sequences in this specimen translate into the identical CDR3. The V gene is TRBV20-1, the J gene TRBJ2-5; D unclear. V lost 1 base and J lost 1, with 1 base in between. The CDR3 contains 11 residues. Germline CDR1 is DFQATT and CDR2 is SNEGSKA (reference sequence). The CDR3, as DNA: TGCAGTGCTAGAGGCCAAGAGACCCAGTACTTC. It yields the protein CSARGQETQYF.

This sequence joins TRBV5-1 and TRBJ2-3, with TRBD2 matching 10 bases. CDR1 is SGHRS and CDR2 is YFSETQ in the germline V gene. The CDR3 consists of 16 residues. J was trimmed by 2 bases and V by 0 bases; bases with no gene match: 3. The CDR3 is CASSLGAGGHTDTQYF. Written as DNA, the CDR3 is TGCGCCAGCAGCTTGGGAGCGGGGGGGCACACAGATACGCAGTATTTT. The full variable domain, rest sourced from reference TRBV5-1 and TRBJ2-3, is KAGVTQTPRYLIKTRGQQVTLSCSPISGHRSVSWYQQTPGQGLQFLFEYFSETQRNKGNFPGRFSGRQFSNSRSEMNVSTLELGDSALYLCASSLGAGGHTDTQYFGPGTRLTVL.

The chain employs TRBV30 and TRBJ1-1; D possibly corresponds to TRBD1 (5 bases). Germline values: CDR1 GTSNPN, CDR2 SVGIG (reference sequence). The CDR3 has 14 amino acids. V was cut by 0 bases and J by 6 bases, with 14 bases left in between. As DNA, the CDR3 is TGTGCCTGGAGTGTAATGAGGGGCAGCCCTGAAGCTTTCTTT. It specifies CAWSVMRGSPEAFF.

The chain carries TRBV7-9 and TRBJ2-3, with D possibly being TRBD1 or TRBD2 (6 bases each). The germline V and J ends were trimmed by 5 bases and 3 bases, with 15 bases remaining between them. CDR3 length: 15 amino acids. Per germline, CDR1 SEHNR and CDR2 FQNEAQ (reference sequence). The CDR3 loop is CASSRPRGVTDTQYF. The CDR3 DNA reads as TGTGCCAGCAGCCGCCCTAGGGGGGTAACAGATACGCAGTATTTT.

The V gene is TRBV9, the J gene TRBJ1-5, with a weak D call TRBD1 (5 bases). The ends were cut back, 2 bases at V and 7 bases at J, with 16 bases in the middle. CDR3 size: 15 residues. CDR1 SGDLS and CDR2 YYNGEE come from the germline V gene. Written as DNA, the CDR3 is TGTGCCAGCAGCGTCCCCCCAGGGCGCCGACAGCCCCAGCATTTT. Translation gives CASSVPPGRRQPQHF.

J is TRBJ1-2 and V is TRBV27, with 9 bases that match TRBD1. The V gene end was trimmed by 5 bases and the J gene end by 4 bases; junction bases not matched to a gene: 8. The CDR3 runs 15 residues. CDR1 and CDR2 from the germline V gene are MNHEY and SMNVEV (reference sequence). The CDR3 nucleotides read TGTGCCAGCAGTGGAGGACAGGGGCCGTTCTATGGCTACACCTTC. It is translated as CASSGGQGPFYGYTF.

The chain is built from TRBV7-9 and TRBJ2-5; 8 bases are shared with TRBD1. J lost 4 bases, V lost 3 bases, and 4 bases had no gene match. CDR3 length equals 14 residues. Looked up from germline, CDR1 is SEHNR and CDR2 is FQNEAQ (reference sequence). CDR3 protein: CASSFYDRGETQYF. The CDR3 DNA sequence: TGTGCCAGCAGCTTCTACGACAGGGGAGAGACCCAGTACTTC.

CDR3 in DNA: TGTGCCAGCAGTCCGGGCGGCCTTGGGATTTACGAGCAGTACTTC. Protein product: CASSPGGLGIYEQYF. The rearrangement uses TRBV6-5 and TRBJ2-7, with D uncertain. CDR1 MNHEY and CDR2 SVGAGI come from the germline V gene. Deletions cut 5 bases from V and 4 bases from J, with 18 bases between. The length of the CDR3 is 15 residues.

CDR3 DNA sequence: TGCGCCAGCAGCTCGGGACAGATAAACGACAAGGGGGAGACCCAGTACTTC. It is translated as CASSSGQINDKGETQYF. The J gene is TRBJ2-5, the V gene TRBV10-1, with TRBD1 identical over 7 bases. In germline, CDR1 is WNHNN, CDR2 SYGVQD (reference sequence). This CDR3 has 17 residues. After removal of 6 bases from V and 5 bases from J, the junction contained 18 bases not matched to a gene.

The V and J genes are TRBV6-1 and TRBJ1-1, with TRBD1 matching over 7 bases. This CDR3 contains 14 residues. Trimming cost V 2 bases and J 5 bases; bases outside gene matches: 5. The germline V gene has CDR1 MNHNS and CDR2 SASEGT. The CDR3 here is CASSERGTETEAFF. For the CDR3, the DNA is TGTGCCAGCAGTGAACGGGGGACAGAAACTGAAGCTTTCTTT.

The chain recombines TRBV5-4 with TRBJ1-4; D is perhaps TRBD1 (6 bases). This CDR3 is 17 amino acids long. Germline V gene lookup returns CDR1 SGHNT and CDR2 YYREEE (reference sequence). The V gene lost 1 base and the J gene lost 5 bases, with 18 bases spanning the gap. The DNA for the CDR3 is TGTGCCAGCAGCTTGAGGCCGGCGGTTGGACAGAATGAAAAACTGTTTTTT. Translation: CASSLRPAVGQNEKLFF.